The TCR beta chain under discussion was sequenced for a study of cytomegalovirus exposure and HLA in healthy donors. Overall study findings and caveats: Researchers counted around 180 TCR beta chains as cytomegalovirus-associated. As a later analysis showed, a missense DCLRE1C variant was linked to trimming of TCR beta V- and J-genes.

As for this clone: The target antigen is unknown.

The PCR had 60 Vbeta and 13 Jbeta primers. TCRdb's table, derived via immunoSEQ multiplex PCR, lists solely in-frame clones and lacks some. The sample gives 80,000 or so clones, over 70% of which show up once; 7% to 9% is in the top ten. V gave up 0 bases and J gave up 6 bases, with 11 bases separating them. This CDR3 comprises 14 residues. Looked up from germline, CDR1 is MNHNY and CDR2 is SVGAGI (reference sequence). V usage is TRBV6-6 and J usage is TRBJ1-2; D is unresolved. This sequence originates from a woman between 40 and 55 years old in good health and CMV-seronegative. The material sequenced was PBMCs. CDR3 sequence reads: CASSYSREGNGYTF. The CDR3 DNA sequence: TGTGCCAGCAGTTACTCCCGGGAGGGTAATGGCTACACCTTC.